The 19 T cell receptor beta chains reported below all come from one sample, sequenced in a study of blood T cells in healthy people across ages. Then a second PCR, running about 7 to 11 cycles, was carried out with a sample-barcoded 5' primer and a J-beta primer mix. Each CDR3 protein is one row after TCRdb ran MiXCR on the 5' RACE reads. Among about 800,000 distinct CDR3 sequences listed, about 47% were seen once. Material for sequencing was blood. These receptors all stem from a man older than 75 in good health.

There are a few counts of this clonotype. The rearrangement uses TRBV29-1 and TRBJ2-7, with TRBD2 matching over 7 bases. The CDR3 covers 13 residues. The V segment lost 6 bases and the J segment 4 bases; nucleotides outside the gene matches: 9. Germline CDR1 reads SQVTM; CDR2 reads ANQGSEA. The CDR3 sequence is CSVTGLGIYEQYF. The CDR3 coding sequence is TGCAGCGTGACCGGACTAGGGATATACGAGCAGTACTTC.

The chain carries TRBV14 and TRBJ1-1; D gene ambiguous. In germline, CDR1 is SGHDN, CDR2 FVKESK. The CDR3 is 14 amino acids. With 4 bases removed from V and 4 bases from J, the gap between germline ends came to 13 bases. CDR3 residues: CASSLTLDPTEAFF. The CDR3 bases are TGTGCCAGCAGCCTGACCCTCGACCCCACTGAAGCTTTCTTT.

The chain employs TRBV18 and TRBJ2-5, with D maybe TRBD2 (7 bases). This CDR3 comprises 16 residues. Trimming removed 6 bases at V and 0 bases at J, with 17 bases between. In germline, CDR1 is KGHSH, CDR2 LQKENI. The CDR3 region is CASSRGGGANQETQYF. Here the CDR3 DNA reads TGTGCCAGCTCGCGAGGCGGGGGCGCGAACCAAGAGACCCAGTACTTC.

This sequence joins TRBV20-1 and TRBJ2-3; D might be TRBD1 or TRBD2, each matching 5 bases. CDR1 is DFQATT and CDR2 is SNEGSKA in the germline V gene (reference sequence). The CDR3 extends over 13 amino acids. The germline V and J ends were trimmed by 5 bases and 1 base, with 10 bases remaining between them. The CDR3 spells CSAGGAGTDTQYF. The CDR3, as DNA: TGCAGTGCTGGGGGAGCGGGCACAGATACGCAGTATTTT.

In this sample, this clonotype turned up a few times. The CDR3 DNA sequence: TGCAGTGCTACTAGGGTTACGGACGAGCAGTACTTC. Translation gives CSATRVTDEQYF. This chain links TRBV20-1 with TRBJ2-7; D not certain. Germline loops: CDR1 DFQATT, CDR2 SNEGSKA (reference sequence). The CDR3 length is 12 residues. V lost 4 bases to trimming and J lost 5 bases, with 12 bases between them.

The chain couples TRBV18 to TRBJ2-5; D gene unclear. Germline V gene sequence: CDR1 KGHSH, CDR2 LQKENI. This CDR3 is built from 13 residues. The V and J ends lost 3 bases and 5 bases respectively, with 10 bases between them. The chain's CDR3 is CASSPQAQETQYF. For the CDR3, the DNA is TGTGCCAGCTCACCCCAAGCACAGGAGACCCAGTACTTC.

The count of this clonotype is one. Its ends do not fully match the called genes, so a read error is possible. The rearrangement uses TRBV28 and TRBJ2-4; 9 nucleotides align to TRBD2. This CDR3 is 17 amino acids long. CDR1 and CDR2 from the germline V gene are MDHEN and SYDVKM. The DNA of the CDR3 is TGTGCCAGCAGTGACTATAGCGGGAGTTTTGCCAAAAACATTCGGTACTTC. Protein: CASSDYSGSFAKNIRYF.

This clonotype showed up just a few times. The J gene is TRBJ1-2, the V gene TRBV20-1; TRBD1 aligns across 7 bases. The CDR3 is 13 amino acids. V dropped 4 bases and J dropped 8; count of bases not matched to a gene: 10. Germline-derived CDR1 and CDR2 are DFQATT and SNEGSKA (reference sequence). The CDR3 loop reads CSAKKTGAVGYTF. For the CDR3, the DNA is TGCAGTGCTAAAAAAACAGGGGCCGTAGGCTACACCTTC.

V is TRBV10-3 and J is TRBJ2-5, with D possibly TRBD2 on 6 matching bases. The CDR3 is made up of 15 amino acids. Germline V gene data show CDR1 as ENHRY and CDR2 as SYGVKD. Trimming cost V 3 bases and J 5 bases, with 16 bases left between them. CDR3 in amino acids: CAISEPTRNTETQYF. CDR3 in DNA: TGTGCCATCAGTGAACCGACTAGGAATACGGAGACCCAGTACTTC.

V usage is TRBV28 and J usage is TRBJ2-1; 8 bases agree with TRBD1. The V gene's germline CDR1 is MDHEN and CDR2 SYDVKM. Trimming cost V 4 bases and J 4 bases; bases outside gene matches: 6. CDR3 length: 15 residues. CDR3 amino acids: CASSSMTGVYNEQFF. The CDR3 bases are TGTGCCAGCAGTTCGATGACAGGGGTTTACAATGAGCAGTTCTTC.

The rearrangement links TRBV6-5 to TRBJ2-5; no firm D call. V was pared by 0 bases and J by 7 bases, with 15 bases between. This CDR3 is built from 15 residues. Germline CDR1 MNHEY, CDR2 SVGAGI. CDR3 amino acids: CASSYSTKSDGTQYF. Written as DNA, the CDR3 is TGTGCCAGCAGTTACTCGACCAAGTCCGATGGGACCCAGTACTTC.

V usage is TRBV7-3 and J usage is TRBJ2-2, with 9 nucleotides matching TRBD2. The CDR3 consists of 19 residues. Germline loops: CDR1 SGHTA, CDR2 FQGTGA. J was trimmed by 6 bases and V by 4 bases; bases with no gene match: 18. This chain's CDR3 is CASSSNSVVLAGSPGELFF. CDR3 coding DNA: TGTGCCAGCAGCTCAAACTCTGTAGTTCTAGCGGGGTCCCCCGGGGAGCTGTTTTTT.

This chain connects TRBV29-1 to TRBJ2-2; no definite D call. There are 13 residues in the CDR3. The V end lost 4 bases, the J end lost 5 bases, and 11 bases lay between the germline ends. Germline V gene lookup returns CDR1 SQVTM and CDR2 ANQGSEA. The CDR3: CSVAAGITGELFF. The CDR3 DNA is TGCAGCGTTGCGGCAGGAATTACCGGGGAGCTGTTTTTT.

The sample holds a few counts of this clonotype. The CDR3 is CASSQDGYGKLFF. The CDR3 DNA sequence: TGTGCCAGCAGCCAAGATGGTTACGGAAAACTGTTTTTT. V and J are TRBV3-1 and TRBJ1-4; D unresolved. Trimming cost V 0 bases and J 10 bases, with 9 bases left between them. This CDR3 comprises 13 residues. The germline V gene has CDR1 LGHDT and CDR2 YNNKEL (reference sequence).

This clonotype showed up just a few times. The chain carries TRBV6-2 or TRBV6-3 and TRBJ1-5; 12 nucleotides line up with TRBD1. The germline V gene has CDR1 MNHEY and CDR2 SVGEGT. V was pared by 4 bases and J by 6 bases, with 7 bases of the junction left unmatched. There are 16 residues in the CDR3. CDR3 nucleotide sequence: TGTGCCAGCAGTTCCTCCGGGACAGGGGGCTCTCAGCCCCAGCATTTT. Translating gives CASSSSGTGGSQPQHF.

Of note for this clonotype: This could be a read error, since a much larger clone is one nucleotide away. The rearrangement joins TRBV20-1 to TRBJ2-1; tentative D call: TRBD2 (6 bases). V was pared by 2 bases and J by 4 bases, with 12 bases between. CDR3 size: 14 residues. Looked up from germline, CDR1 is DFQATT and CDR2 is SNEGSKA (reference sequence). The CDR3: CSARPRDFYNEQFF. DNA for the CDR3: TGCAGTGCTAGACCACGGGACTTTTACAATGAGCAGTTCTTC.

J is TRBJ2-1 and V is TRBV6-1, with 7 nucleotides matching TRBD2. The CDR3 length is 15 residues. Germline CDR1 and CDR2: MNHNS and SASEGT. With V trimmed by 4 bases and J by 2 bases, 5 bases remained unmatched. The CDR3 sequence is CASSATSVTYNEQFF. CDR3 in DNA: TGTGCCAGCAGTGCTACTAGCGTCACCTACAATGAGCAGTTCTTC.

V is TRBV13 and J is TRBJ1-1, with a possible D match to TRBD1 (6 bases). The germline V and J ends were trimmed by 1 base and 5 bases, with 11 bases remaining between them. This CDR3 is 14 amino acids long. Germline CDR1 is PRHDT and CDR2 is FYEKMQ (reference sequence). CDR3 sequence: CASSLEGVRTEAFF. For the CDR3, the DNA is TGTGCCAGCAGCTTAGAGGGGGTAAGGACTGAAGCTTTCTTT.

V usage is TRBV5-4 and J usage is TRBJ1-1; 8 bases match TRBD1. V lost 1 base, J lost 1 base, and 3 bases stayed unmatched. Germline V lookup: CDR1 SGHNT, CDR2 YYREEE (reference sequence). This CDR3 is 15 amino acids long. The CDR3 DNA sequence: TGTGCCAGCAGCTTGAGGACAGGGAGGAACACTGAAGCTTTCTTT. Amino acids: CASSLRTGRNTEAFF. The full variable domain, with the rest looked up from reference TRBV5-4 and TRBJ1-1, is ETGVTQSPTHLIKTRGQQVTLRCSSQSGHNTVSWYQQALGQGPQFIFQYYREEENGRGNFPPRFSGLQFPNYSSELNVNALELDDSALYLCASSLRTGRNTEAFFGQGTRLTVV.